The next 8 T cell receptor beta chains were all read from a single sample in a study of T cell repertoires in ileal Crohn's disease. TCRdb's table, derived via immunoSEQ multiplex PCR, lists solely in-frame clones and lacks some. The table has some 15,000 clones, roughly 82% seen once. Sequencing was performed on ileal tissue. These receptors originate from an adult with Crohn's disease.

V gene TRBV7-8 combines with J gene TRBJ2-7, with TRBD1 matching over 9 bases. Germline loops: CDR1 SGHVS, CDR2 FQNEAQ. The J segment lost 2 bases and the V segment lost 5 bases, leaving 7 bases of the junction unmatched. CDR3 length: 15 residues. CDR3 sequence: CASSTTGTGPYEQYF. The CDR3 DNA follows: TGTGCCAGCAGCACTACCGGGACAGGGCCCTACGAGCAGTACTTC.

The rearrangement links TRBV7-6 to TRBJ2-1; TRBD2 aligns across 14 bases. This CDR3 is built from 20 residues. Germline V gene data show CDR1 as SGHVS and CDR2 as FNYEAQ. V lost 5 bases and J lost 9; bases outside the gene matches: 21. The CDR3 loop reads CASSLIPRLAGGLFGIEQFF. The CDR3 nucleotides are TGTGCCAGCAGCCTAATCCCGCGACTAGCGGGAGGGCTTTTTGGTATTGAGCAGTTCTTC. The full variable domain, its missing parts supplied by reference TRBV7-6 and TRBJ2-1, is GAGVSQSPRYKVTKRGQDVALRCDPISGHVSLYWYRQALGQGPEFLTYFNYEAQQDKSGLPNDRFSAERPEGSISTLTIQRTEQRDSAMYRCASSLIPRLAGGLFGIEQFFGPGTRLTVL.

V and J are TRBV18 and TRBJ1-2, with a weak D call TRBD1 (6 bases). Germline CDR1 is KGHSH and CDR2 is LQKENI. Trimming removed 4 bases from V and 3 bases from J, with 18 bases in between. The CDR3 loop spans 16 amino acids. The CDR3 loop is CASSQIRDTIDYGYTF. As DNA, the CDR3 is TGTGCCAGCTCACAGATACGGGACACCATTGACTATGGCTACACCTTC.

The rearrangement links TRBV9 to TRBJ2-1, with D tentatively TRBD2 (6 bases). The V gene lost 4 bases and the J gene lost 7 bases, with 21 bases spanning the gap. The CDR3 has 16 amino acids. The germline V gene encodes CDR1 SGDLS and CDR2 YYNGEE. The CDR3 reads CASSPGEDPDINEQFF. For the CDR3, the DNA is TGTGCCAGCAGCCCCGGGGAGGACCCGGATATTAATGAGCAGTTCTTC.

The CDR3 DNA sequence: TGCGCCAGCAGCTTCGGACTAGCGGGCGCCTACGAGCAGTACTTC. Translating gives CASSFGLAGAYEQYF. This chain joins TRBV5-1 and TRBJ2-7; 11 bases match TRBD2. Germline V gene lookup returns CDR1 SGHRS and CDR2 YFSETQ. CDR3 length: 15 amino acids. J lost 2 bases, V lost 2 bases, and 3 bases had no gene match.

The CDR3 DNA is TGTGCCAGCAGCCGGGGTAACAATCAGCCCCAGCATTTT. It is translated as CASSRGNNQPQHF. This chain uses TRBV27 with TRBJ1-5; no definite D call. The CDR3 runs to 13 residues. V lost 6 bases, J lost 3 bases, and 9 bases lay in between. Germline assignment: CDR1 MNHEY and CDR2 SMNVEV (reference sequence).

The CDR3 coding sequence is TGTGCCAGCAGCCCAGACATAGACTATGGCTACACCTTC. This gives the protein CASSPDIDYGYTF. V and J are TRBV5-5 and TRBJ1-2; D unclear. Germline loops: CDR1 SGHKS, CDR2 YYEKEE (reference sequence). V lost 4 bases and J lost 3, with 10 bases in between. There are 13 residues in the CDR3.

The chain joins TRBV6-5 to TRBJ1-4; D unclear. The CDR3 totals 13 residues. Trimming cost V 6 bases and J 5 bases, with 10 bases left between them. The germline CDR1 and CDR2 sequences are MNHEY and SVGAGI. The CDR3 protein is CASSEEKNEKLFF. CDR3 in DNA: TGTGCCAGCAGCGAGGAGAAAAATGAAAAACTGTTTTTT.